The 3 T cell receptor beta chains below come from one sample, sequenced in a study of shared clonotypes between healthy human individuals. The table came from immunoSEQ multiplex PCR; TCRdb's copy has only in-frame clones and leaves some out. The sample lists millions of clones, approximately 94% occurring once. What was sequenced was naive CD4+ T cells sorted from blood. Subset described: CD45RA+ positively selected. These receptors came from a man aged 18 to 29 in good health.

The gene calls are TRBV7-2 and TRBJ2-7; D is unresolved. Germline V lookup: CDR1 SGHTA, CDR2 FQGNSA. The CDR3 loop spans 15 amino acids. V shed 5 bases and J shed 5 bases, with 19 bases lying between them. For the CDR3, the DNA is TGTGCCAGCAGCATCACACCGAATAACTTCCACGAGCAGTACTTC. Its translation: CASSITPNNFHEQYF.

The chain joins TRBV10-2 to TRBJ1-3; TRBD1 matches 8 bases. This CDR3 is 15 amino acids long. Germline values: CDR1 WSHSY, CDR2 SAAADI. V lost 2 bases, J lost 4 bases, and 4 bases stayed unmatched. The CDR3 region is CASSEQGAQGNTIYF. In nucleotides, the CDR3 is TGCGCCAGCAGTGAGCAGGGGGCTCAAGGAAACACCATATATTTT.

The rearrangement joins TRBV18 to TRBJ1-1; tentative D call: TRBD1 (5 bases). CDR3 size: 14 residues. Germline V gives CDR1 KGHSH, CDR2 LQKENI. V lost 3 bases to trimming and J lost 4 bases, with 12 bases between them. For the CDR3, the DNA is TGTGCCAGCTCACCCTTCGGGGGAATCACTGAAGCTTTCTTT. Its translation: CASSPFGGITEAFF.